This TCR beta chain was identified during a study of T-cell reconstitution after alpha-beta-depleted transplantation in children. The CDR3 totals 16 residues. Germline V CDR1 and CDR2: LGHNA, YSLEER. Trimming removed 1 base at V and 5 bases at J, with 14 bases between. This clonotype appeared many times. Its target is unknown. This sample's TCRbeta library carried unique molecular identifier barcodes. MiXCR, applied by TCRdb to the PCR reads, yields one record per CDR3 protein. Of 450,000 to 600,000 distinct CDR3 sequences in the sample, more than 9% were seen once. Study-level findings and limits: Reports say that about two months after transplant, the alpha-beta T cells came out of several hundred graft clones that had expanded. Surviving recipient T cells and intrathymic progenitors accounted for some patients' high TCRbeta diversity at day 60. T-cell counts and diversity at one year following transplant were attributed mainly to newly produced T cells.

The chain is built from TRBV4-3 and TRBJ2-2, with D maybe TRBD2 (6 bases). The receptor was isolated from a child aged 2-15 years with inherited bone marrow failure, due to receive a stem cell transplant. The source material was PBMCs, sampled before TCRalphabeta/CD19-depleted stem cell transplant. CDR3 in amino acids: CASSQGWQRVTGELFF. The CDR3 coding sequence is TGCGCCAGCAGCCAAGGCTGGCAGCGGGTTACCGGGGAGCTGTTTTTT.